The following is a T cell receptor (beta chain) sequence with its context. Per the original data handling: It was from reference gene primer amplification that nucleated cell counts were estimated. Assay: immunoSEQ multiplex PCR; the TCRdb copy retains only in-frame clones and omits some. Clone size and V and J calls were adopted from that table, with D and trimming inferred from the DNA. The sample has roughly 120,000 clones, 80% seen once. With 1 base clipped from V and 1 base from J, the junction kept 9 bases outside the gene matches. This CDR3 contains 19 residues. Germline loops: CDR1 SGHAT, CDR2 FQNNGV. The sample is drawn from a study of blood T cell repertoires in COVID-19. For the study at large: The United States, Italy and Spain supplied acute and convalescent COVID-19 samples. PBMCs, B-cell-depleted T cells, or T cells were the source of the cDNA or gDNA that made up the material.

The sequence was collected from a man aged 70 or older with acute or convalescent COVID-19. Sequenced input: peripheral blood. The chain employs TRBV11-2 and TRBJ2-1; 11 bases are a match to TRBD1. The CDR3 protein is CASSLVGQGATGSYNEQFF. CDR3 coding DNA: TGTGCCAGCAGCTTAGTTGGACAGGGGGCAACAGGGTCCTACAATGAGCAGTTCTTC.